This TCR beta chain was documented in a study of cytomegalovirus exposure and HLA in healthy donors. Note on this clone: Its antigen is undetermined.

Whole-study results and caveats: It has been reported that TCR beta sequences accurately predicted the HLA-A and HLA-B alleles of most subjects. A later analysis found common viral pathogens apparently linked to several of the most significant clusters.

13 Jbeta primers and 60 Vbeta primers were used for the PCR. The protocol was immunoSEQ multiplex PCR, while the TCRdb copy is restricted to in-frame clones and leaves out a portion. Of some 150,000 clones listed, around 75% are singletons. The V end was cut by 5 bases, the J end by 4 bases, with 15 bases between. Germline V gives CDR1 SGHNT, CDR2 YYREEE (reference sequence). The CDR3 is 14 residues long. The chain joins TRBV5-4 to TRBJ1-2; the D is unclear. Sequencing used PBMCs. The sequence came from a man aged 35-49 years in good health and CMV-seronegative. DNA for the CDR3: TGTGCCAGCAGTCCACCCGGGGAGCTCTATGGCTACACCTTC. Translation: CASSPPGELYGYTF.